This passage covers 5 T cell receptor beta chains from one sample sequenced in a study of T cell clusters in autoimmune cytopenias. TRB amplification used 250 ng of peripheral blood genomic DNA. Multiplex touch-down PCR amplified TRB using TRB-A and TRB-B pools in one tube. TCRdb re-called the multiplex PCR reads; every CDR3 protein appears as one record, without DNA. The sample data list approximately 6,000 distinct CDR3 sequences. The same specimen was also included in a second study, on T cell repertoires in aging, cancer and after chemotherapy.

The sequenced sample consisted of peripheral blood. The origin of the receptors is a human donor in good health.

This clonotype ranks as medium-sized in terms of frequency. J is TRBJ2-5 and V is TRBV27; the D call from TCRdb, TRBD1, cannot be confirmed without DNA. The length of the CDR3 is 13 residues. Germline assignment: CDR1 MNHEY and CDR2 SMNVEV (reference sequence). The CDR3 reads CASRPGYGETQYF.

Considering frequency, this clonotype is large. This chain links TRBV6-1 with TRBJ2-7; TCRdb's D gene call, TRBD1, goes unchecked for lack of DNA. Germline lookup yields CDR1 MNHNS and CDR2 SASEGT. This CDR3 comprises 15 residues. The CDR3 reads CASKYEGPAAYEQYF.

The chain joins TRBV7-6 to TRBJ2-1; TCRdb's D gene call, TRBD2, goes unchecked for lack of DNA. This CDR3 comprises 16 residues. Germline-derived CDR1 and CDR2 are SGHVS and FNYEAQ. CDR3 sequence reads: CASSSGGVGLNEEQFF.

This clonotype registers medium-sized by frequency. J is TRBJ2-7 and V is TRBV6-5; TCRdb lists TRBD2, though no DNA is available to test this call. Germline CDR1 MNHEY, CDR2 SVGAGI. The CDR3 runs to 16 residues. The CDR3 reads CASSYRQLAGDHEQYF.

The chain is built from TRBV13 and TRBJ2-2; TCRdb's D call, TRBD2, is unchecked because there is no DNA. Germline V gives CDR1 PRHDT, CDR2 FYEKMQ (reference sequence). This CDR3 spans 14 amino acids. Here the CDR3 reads CASTPSTAAGELFF.